Below, 9 T cell receptor beta chains from the same sample are listed, as sequenced in a study of blood T cell repertoires in COVID-19. Data came from immunoSEQ multiplex PCR; TCRdb stores just in-frame clones and leaves some out. In the table there are some 150,000 clones, 80% to 90% of which are singletons. Source material: peripheral blood. These receptors all stem from a human donor with acute or convalescent COVID-19. The donor label of this sample is uncertain.

The genes are TRBV18 and TRBJ2-2, with 8 bases identical to TRBD2. This CDR3 region has 15 residues. Germline lookup yields CDR1 KGHSH and CDR2 LQKENI. V was clipped by 6 bases and J by 7 bases; unmatched bases: 10. The CDR3 region is CASSPQRGLSGELFF. DNA for the CDR3: TGTGCCAGCTCCCCCCAGCGGGGGCTAAGCGGGGAGCTGTTTTTT.

The gene calls are TRBV18 and TRBJ1-3; the match to TRBD1 covers 7 bases. Germline V gives CDR1 KGHSH, CDR2 LQKENI. The CDR3 length is 14 residues. With V trimmed by 3 bases and J by 4 bases, 3 bases remained unmatched. The CDR3 loop reads CASSPTGSGNTIYF. CDR3 coding DNA: TGTGCCAGCTCACCGACAGGGTCGGGAAACACCATATATTTT.

The rearrangement joins TRBV24-1 to TRBJ2-1; D unclear. The CDR3 has 13 amino acids. Trimming removed 4 bases from V and 9 bases from J, with 12 bases in between. From germline, CDR1 is KGHDR and CDR2 SFDVKD. The CDR3 coding sequence is TGTGCCACCAGTGACAACGCTGGGCCTGAGCAGTTCTTC. Amino acid sequence: CATSDNAGPEQFF.

The CDR3 loop reads CASSHLTGTKKVFF. DNA for the CDR3: TGTGCCAGCAGCCACCTAACCGGGACAAAAAAGGTGTTTTTT. The chain uses TRBV7-9 and TRBJ2-2, with D possibly TRBD1 on 6 matching bases. There are 14 residues in the CDR3. V dropped 5 bases and J dropped 15 bases, with 22 bases sitting between them. Germline V CDR1 and CDR2: SEHNR, FQNEAQ (reference sequence).

This CDR3 reads CASSPESGTSGLYEQYF. In DNA form, the CDR3 reads TGTGCCAGCTCACCCGAGTCTGGGACTAGCGGATTATACGAGCAGTACTTC. V is TRBV18 and J is TRBJ2-7; 11 bases align to TRBD2. Germline V CDR1 and CDR2: KGHSH, LQKENI. CDR3 length equals 17 residues. The J segment lost 4 bases and the V segment lost 3 bases, leaving 11 bases of the junction unmatched.

This chain connects TRBV28 to TRBJ1-3; unclear D gene. The germline V gene encodes CDR1 MDHEN and CDR2 SYDVKM. This CDR3 contains 13 residues. Trimming stripped 8 bases from V and 1 base from J, with 9 bases between. As DNA, the CDR3 is TGTGCCAGCGTTGAGGTATCTGGAAACACCATATATTTT. It specifies CASVEVSGNTIYF.

This clone turned up a few times. The J gene is TRBJ1-3, the V gene TRBV5-6; 8 nucleotides line up with TRBD1. The CDR3 runs 16 residues. The V and J ends lost 1 base and 2 bases, in that order; junction bases with no gene match: 5. Germline CDR1 SGHDT, CDR2 YYEEEE. In DNA, the CDR3 is TGTGCCAGCAGCTTGCGGGTACAGGGGGCTGGAAACACCATATATTTT. It yields the protein CASSLRVQGAGNTIYF.

This clone has a handful of counts. V and J are TRBV6-5 and TRBJ2-3, with D possibly TRBD2 on 6 matching bases. V lost 0 bases to trimming and J lost 6 bases, with 10 bases between them. Germline loops: CDR1 MNHEY, CDR2 SVGAGI. The CDR3 spans 14 residues. The CDR3 DNA sequence: TGTGCCAGCAGTTACTCCGGGAGCCCCGATACGCAGTATTTT. Translation gives CASSYSGSPDTQYF.

CDR3 bases: TGTGCCAGCAGTTCCACAGGGGGAACACCCCTCCACTTT. It is translated as CASSSTGGTPLHF. V gene TRBV12-3 or TRBV12-4 combines with J gene TRBJ1-6; 8 nucleotides align to TRBD1. Losses at the gene ends were 4 bases for V and 11 bases for J; bases not matched to a gene: 4. This CDR3 has 13 amino acids.